This TCR beta chain was sequenced during a study of beta chain features in type 1 diabetes. Expressed TCRB transcripts were sequenced because the entire RNA isolate underwent reverse transcription. The data were produced by immunoSEQ multiplex PCR, yet TCRdb's version contains in-frame clones alone and is incomplete. The sample records under 250,000 clones, approximately 10% being singletons. One heparinised draw, averaging about 116 mL, was taken per donor. Study-wide points: At VDJ recombination sites, type 1 diabetes patients had fewer insertions and more deleted nucleotides. The naive, central memory and Treg TCRB repertoires showed an apparent similarity that was greater among patients than among healthy donors.

As regards this clone: Its antigen is not known.

Trimming shortened V by 8 bases and J by 2 bases, and 11 bases separated the two germline ends. Germline CDR1 SEHNR, CDR2 FQNEAQ (reference sequence). The CDR3 consists of 13 residues. The chain joins TRBV7-9 to TRBJ2-3; weak D call: TRBD2 (5 bases). Sequenced: central memory CD4+ T cells from blood. The TCR sequence derives from a man aged 18 to 30 in good health. The CDR3 is CASRREATDTQYF. The CDR3 DNA reads TGTGCCAGCCGCCGGGAAGCCACAGATACGCAGTATTTT. The whole variable domain, remainder taken from reference TRBV7-9 and TRBJ2-3, is DTGVSQNPRHKITKRGQNVTFRCDPISEHNRLYWYRQTLGQGPEFLTYFQNEAQLEKSRLLSDRFSAERPKGSFSTLEIQRTEQGDSAMYLCASRREATDTQYFGPGTRLTVL.